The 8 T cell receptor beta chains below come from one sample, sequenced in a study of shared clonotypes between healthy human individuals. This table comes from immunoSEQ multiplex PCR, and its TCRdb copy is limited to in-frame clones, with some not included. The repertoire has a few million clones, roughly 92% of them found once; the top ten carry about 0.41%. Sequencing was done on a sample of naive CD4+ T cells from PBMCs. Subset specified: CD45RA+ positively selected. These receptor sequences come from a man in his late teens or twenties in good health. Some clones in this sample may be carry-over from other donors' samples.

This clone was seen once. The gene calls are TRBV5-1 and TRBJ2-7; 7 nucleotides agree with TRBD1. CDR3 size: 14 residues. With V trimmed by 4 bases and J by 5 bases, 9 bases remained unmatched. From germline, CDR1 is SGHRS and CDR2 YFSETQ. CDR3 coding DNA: TGCGCCAGCAGCCCCGGGACAGTGGGGGACGAGCAGTACTTC. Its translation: CASSPGTVGDEQYF.

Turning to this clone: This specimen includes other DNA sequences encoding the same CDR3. In DNA, the CDR3 is TGTGCCAGCAGATTAGCGGCTAGCACAGATACGCAGTATTTT. It yields the protein CASRLAASTDTQYF. The V gene is TRBV6-5, the J gene TRBJ2-3; TRBD2 might be the D (6 bases). With 6 bases removed from V and 0 bases from J, the gap between germline ends came to 10 bases. CDR1 and CDR2 (germline): MNHEY, SVGAGI. This CDR3 spans 14 amino acids.

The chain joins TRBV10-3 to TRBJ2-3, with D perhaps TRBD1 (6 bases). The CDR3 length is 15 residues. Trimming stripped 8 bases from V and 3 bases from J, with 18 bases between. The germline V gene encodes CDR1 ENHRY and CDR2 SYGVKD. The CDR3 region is CAIAPNRVLTDTQYF. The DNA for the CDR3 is TGTGCCATCGCCCCGAACAGGGTTTTGACAGATACGCAGTATTTT.

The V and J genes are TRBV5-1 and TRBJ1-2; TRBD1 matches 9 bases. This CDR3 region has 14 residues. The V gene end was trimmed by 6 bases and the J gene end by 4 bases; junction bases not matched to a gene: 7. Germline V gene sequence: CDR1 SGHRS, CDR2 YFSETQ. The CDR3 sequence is CASKGQGPSYGYTF. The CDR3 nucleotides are TGCGCCAGCAAGGGACAGGGCCCGTCCTATGGCTACACCTTC.

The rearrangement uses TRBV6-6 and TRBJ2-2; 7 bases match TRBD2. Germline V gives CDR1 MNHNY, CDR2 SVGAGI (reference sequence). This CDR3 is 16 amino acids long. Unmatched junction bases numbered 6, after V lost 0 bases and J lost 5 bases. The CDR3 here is CASSYSRGGWTGELFF. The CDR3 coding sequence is TGTGCCAGCAGTTACTCGCGCGGGGGTTGGACCGGGGAGCTGTTTTTT.

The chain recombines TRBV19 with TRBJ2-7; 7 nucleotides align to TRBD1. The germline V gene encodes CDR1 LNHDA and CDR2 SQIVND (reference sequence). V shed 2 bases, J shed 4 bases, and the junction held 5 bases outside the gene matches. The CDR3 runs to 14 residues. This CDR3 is CASSIRDRVYEQYF. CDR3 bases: TGTGCCAGTAGTATAAGGGACAGAGTTTACGAGCAGTACTTC.

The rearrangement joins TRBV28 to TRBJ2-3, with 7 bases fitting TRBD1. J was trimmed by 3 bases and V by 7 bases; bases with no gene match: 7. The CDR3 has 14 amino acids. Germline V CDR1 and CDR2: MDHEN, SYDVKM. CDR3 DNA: TGTGCCAGCAACCAAGGGGGCGTAACAGATACGCAGTATTTT. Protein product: CASNQGGVTDTQYF.

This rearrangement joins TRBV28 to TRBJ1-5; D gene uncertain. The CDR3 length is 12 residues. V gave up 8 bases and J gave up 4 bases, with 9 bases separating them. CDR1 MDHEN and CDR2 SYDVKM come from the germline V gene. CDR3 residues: CASGRRNQPQHF. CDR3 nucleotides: TGTGCCAGCGGGCGGAGGAATCAGCCCCAGCATTTT.